This T cell receptor beta chain stems from a study of early T cells in non-severe SARS-CoV-2 infection. The V gene lost 2 bases and the J gene lost 1 base, with 10 bases spanning the gap. This CDR3 comprises 15 residues. Germline V lookup: CDR1 KGHSH, CDR2 LQKENI. Via MiXCR, TCRdb re-called the 5' RACE reads, giving one row per CDR3 protein. The sample shows about 110,000 distinct CDR3 sequences, around 12% of them seen only once. Sequenced here: whole blood, sampled at baseline. The chain combines TRBV18 with TRBJ2-3; D may be TRBD1 (5 bases). This clonotype was obtained from an adult who was a healthcare worker with PCR-confirmed SARS-CoV-2 infection or an uninfected control (not recorded which). The chain's CDR3 is CASSPSRVGTDTQYF. For the CDR3, the DNA is TGTGCCAGCTCACCAAGCAGGGTTGGCACAGATACGCAGTATTTT.